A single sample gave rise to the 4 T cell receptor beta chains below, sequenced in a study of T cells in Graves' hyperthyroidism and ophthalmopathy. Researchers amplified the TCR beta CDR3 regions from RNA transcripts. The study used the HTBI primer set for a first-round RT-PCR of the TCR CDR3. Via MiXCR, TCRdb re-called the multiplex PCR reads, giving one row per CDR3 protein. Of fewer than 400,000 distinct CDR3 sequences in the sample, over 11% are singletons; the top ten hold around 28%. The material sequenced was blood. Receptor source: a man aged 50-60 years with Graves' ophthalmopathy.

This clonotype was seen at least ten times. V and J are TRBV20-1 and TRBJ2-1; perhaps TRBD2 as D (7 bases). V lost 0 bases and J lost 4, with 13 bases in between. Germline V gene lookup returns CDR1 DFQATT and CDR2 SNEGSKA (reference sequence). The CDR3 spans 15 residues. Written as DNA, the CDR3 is TGCAGTGCTAGAGATCAGGGGAGGGGATACAATGAGCAGTTCTTC. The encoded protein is CSARDQGRGYNEQFF.

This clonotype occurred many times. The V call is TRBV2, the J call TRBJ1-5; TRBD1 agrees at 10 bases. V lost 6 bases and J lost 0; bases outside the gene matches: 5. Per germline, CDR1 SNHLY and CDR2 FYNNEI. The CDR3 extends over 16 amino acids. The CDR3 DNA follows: TGTGCCAGCAGAGAGGACAGGGGGTATAGCAATCAGCCCCAGCATTTT. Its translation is CASREDRGYSNQPQHF. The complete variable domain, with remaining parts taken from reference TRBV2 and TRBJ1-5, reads EPEVTQTPSHQVTQMGQEVILRCVPISNHLYFYWYRQILGQKVEFLVSFYNNEISEKSEIFDDQFSVERPDGSNFTLKIRSTKLEDSAMYFCASREDRGYSNQPQHFGDGTRLSIL.

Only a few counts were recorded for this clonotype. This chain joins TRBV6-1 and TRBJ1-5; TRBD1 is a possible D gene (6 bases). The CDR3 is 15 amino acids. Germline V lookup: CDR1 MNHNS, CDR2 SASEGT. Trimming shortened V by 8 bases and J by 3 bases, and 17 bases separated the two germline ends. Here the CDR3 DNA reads TGTGCCAGCGCTCTGGGGGCCATCACCAATCAGCCCCAGCATTTT. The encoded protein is CASALGAITNQPQHF.

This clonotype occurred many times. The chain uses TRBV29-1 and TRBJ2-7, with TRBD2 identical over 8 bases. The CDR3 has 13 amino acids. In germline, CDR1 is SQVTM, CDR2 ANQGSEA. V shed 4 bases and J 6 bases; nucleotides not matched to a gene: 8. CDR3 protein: CSVAPGLGGEQYF. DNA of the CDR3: TGCAGCGTTGCCCCGGGACTAGGGGGCGAGCAGTACTTC.